The clone carrying this T cell receptor (beta chain) was seen a few times. Assay: immunoSEQ multiplex PCR; the TCRdb copy retains only in-frame clones and omits some. This sample has roughly 130,000 clones; more than 85% occur once, and the top ten carry around 8.9%. These data are taken from a study of control samples from healthy donors and cancer patients. The sample consisted of blood. The TCR was taken from a man between 18 and 29 years old in good health.

CDR3 sequence: CASSFDPTGANTEAFF. CDR3 sequence (DNA): TGCGCCAGCAGTTTTGATCCGACAGGCGCTAACACTGAAGCTTTCTTT. The chain employs TRBV5-1 and TRBJ1-1; the D gene is possibly TRBD1 (6 bases). The length of the CDR3 is 16 residues. The germline V gene encodes CDR1 SGHRS and CDR2 YFSETQ. Trimming took off 5 bases at V and 2 bases at J, with 19 bases between the two ends.